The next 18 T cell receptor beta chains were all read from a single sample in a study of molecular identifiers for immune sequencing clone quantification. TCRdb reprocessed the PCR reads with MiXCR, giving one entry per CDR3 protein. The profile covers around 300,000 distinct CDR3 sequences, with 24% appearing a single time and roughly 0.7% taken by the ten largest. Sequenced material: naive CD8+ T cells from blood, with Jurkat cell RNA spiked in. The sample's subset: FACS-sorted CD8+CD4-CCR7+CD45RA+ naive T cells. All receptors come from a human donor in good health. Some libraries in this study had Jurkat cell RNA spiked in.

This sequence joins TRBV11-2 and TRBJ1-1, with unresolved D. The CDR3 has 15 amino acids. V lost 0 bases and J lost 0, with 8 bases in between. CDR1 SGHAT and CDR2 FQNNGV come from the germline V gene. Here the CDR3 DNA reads TGTGCCAGCAGCTTAGAACAAGACATGAACACTGAAGCTTTCTTT. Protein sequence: CASSLEQDMNTEAFF.

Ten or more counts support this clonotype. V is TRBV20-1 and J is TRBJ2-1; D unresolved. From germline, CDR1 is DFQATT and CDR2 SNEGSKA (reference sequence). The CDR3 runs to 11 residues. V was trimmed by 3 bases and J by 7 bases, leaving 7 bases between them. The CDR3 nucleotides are TGCAGTGCTAGCGACTGGAATGAGCAGTTCTTC. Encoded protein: CSASDWNEQFF.

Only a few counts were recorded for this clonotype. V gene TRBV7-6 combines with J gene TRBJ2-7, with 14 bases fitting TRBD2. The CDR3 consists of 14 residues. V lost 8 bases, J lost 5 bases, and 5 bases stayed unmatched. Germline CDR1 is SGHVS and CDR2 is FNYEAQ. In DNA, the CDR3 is TGTGCCAGCGCGAGACTAGCGGGAGGGCACGAGCAGTACTTC. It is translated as CASARLAGGHEQYF.

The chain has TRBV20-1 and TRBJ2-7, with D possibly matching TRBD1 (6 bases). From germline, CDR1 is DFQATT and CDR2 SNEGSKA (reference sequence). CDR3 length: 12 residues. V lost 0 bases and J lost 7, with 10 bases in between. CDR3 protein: CSARDQGMEQYF. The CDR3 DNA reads TGCAGTGCTAGAGATCAGGGGATGGAGCAGTACTTC.

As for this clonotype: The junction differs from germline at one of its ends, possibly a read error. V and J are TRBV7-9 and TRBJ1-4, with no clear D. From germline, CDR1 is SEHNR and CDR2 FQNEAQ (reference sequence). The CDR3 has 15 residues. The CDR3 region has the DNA TGTGCCAGCAGCTTGATGGCAGCAACTAATGAAAAGCTGTTTTTT. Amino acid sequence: CASSLMAATNEKLFF.

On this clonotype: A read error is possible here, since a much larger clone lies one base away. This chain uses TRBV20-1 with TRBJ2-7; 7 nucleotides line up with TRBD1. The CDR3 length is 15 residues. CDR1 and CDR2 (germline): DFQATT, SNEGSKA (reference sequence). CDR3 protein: CGARDLQGFDYEQYF. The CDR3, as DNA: TGCGGTGCTAGAGATCTACAGGGGTTCGATTACGAGCAGTACTTC.

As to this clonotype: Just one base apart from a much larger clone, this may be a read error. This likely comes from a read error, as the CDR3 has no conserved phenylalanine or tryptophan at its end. CDR3 nucleotide sequence: TGTGCCAGCAGCGCGGAGGGGTTTGTCACTGAAGCTTTCTCT. As protein: CASSAEGFVTEAFS. The chain has TRBV9 and TRBJ1-1; D may be TRBD1 (5 bases). With 3 bases removed from V and 4 bases from J, the gap between germline ends came to 13 bases. CDR3 length: 14 residues. Germline loops: CDR1 SGDLS, CDR2 YYNGEE.

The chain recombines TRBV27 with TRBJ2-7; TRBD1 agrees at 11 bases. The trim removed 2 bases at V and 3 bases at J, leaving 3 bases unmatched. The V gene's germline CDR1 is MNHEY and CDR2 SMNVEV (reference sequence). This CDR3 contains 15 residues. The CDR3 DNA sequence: TGTGCCAGCAGTTTAGCTGGGACAGGGGGCTACGAGCAGTACTTC. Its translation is CASSLAGTGGYEQYF.

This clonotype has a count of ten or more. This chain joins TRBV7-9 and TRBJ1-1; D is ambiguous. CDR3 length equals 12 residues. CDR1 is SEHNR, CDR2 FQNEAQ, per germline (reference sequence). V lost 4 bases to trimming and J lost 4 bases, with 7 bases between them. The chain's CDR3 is CASSSFGTEAFF. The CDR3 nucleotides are TGTGCCAGCAGCTCCTTCGGCACTGAAGCTTTCTTT.

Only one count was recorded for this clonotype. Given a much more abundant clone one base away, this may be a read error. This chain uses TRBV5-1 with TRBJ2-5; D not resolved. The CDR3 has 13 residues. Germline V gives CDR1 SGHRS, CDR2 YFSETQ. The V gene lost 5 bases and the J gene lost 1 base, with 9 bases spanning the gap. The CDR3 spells CASRGYSQETQYF. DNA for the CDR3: TGCGCCAGCAGAGGGTACAGCCAAGAGACCCAGTACTTC.

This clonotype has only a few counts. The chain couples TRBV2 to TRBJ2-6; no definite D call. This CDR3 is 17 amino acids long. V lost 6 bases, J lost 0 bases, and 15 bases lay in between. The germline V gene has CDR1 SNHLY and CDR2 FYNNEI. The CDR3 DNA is TGTGCCAGCAGCCCCTTCGACTCTTTCTCTGGGGCCAACGTCCTGACTTTC. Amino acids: CASSPFDSFSGANVLTF.

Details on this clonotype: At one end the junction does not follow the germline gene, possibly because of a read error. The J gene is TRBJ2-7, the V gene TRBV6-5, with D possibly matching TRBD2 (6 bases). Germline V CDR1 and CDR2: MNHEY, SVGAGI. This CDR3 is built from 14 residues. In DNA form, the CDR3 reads TGTGCCAGCAGCCAGACTAGTTGGGGCTACGAGCGGTACTTC. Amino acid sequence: CASSQTSWGYERYF.

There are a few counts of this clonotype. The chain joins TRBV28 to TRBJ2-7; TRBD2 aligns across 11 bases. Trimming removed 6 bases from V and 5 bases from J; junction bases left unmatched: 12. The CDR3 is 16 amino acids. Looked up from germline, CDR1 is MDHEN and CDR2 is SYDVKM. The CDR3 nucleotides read TGTGCCAGCAGGTACCCCACTAGCGGGAGTGTCGACGAGCAGTACTTC. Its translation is CASRYPTSGSVDEQYF.

The CDR3 is CASSHMNTDTQYF. As DNA, the CDR3 is TGTGCCAGCAGCCACATGAACACAGATACGCAGTATTTT. This chain uses TRBV3-1 with TRBJ2-3; no clear D. CDR3 size: 13 residues. The germline CDR1 and CDR2 sequences are LGHDT and YNNKEL (reference sequence). V dropped 3 bases and J dropped 2 bases, with 6 bases sitting between them.

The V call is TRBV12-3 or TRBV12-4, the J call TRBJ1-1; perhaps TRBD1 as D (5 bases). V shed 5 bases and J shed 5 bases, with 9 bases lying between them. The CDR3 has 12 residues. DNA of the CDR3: TGTGCCAGCAGTATGGGGGGGACTGAAGCTTTCTTT. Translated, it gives CASSMGGTEAFF.

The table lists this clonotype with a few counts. The DNA for the CDR3 is TGTGCCAGCAGCCAAACCCCGGGCCGCCGGACGGTTAACACCGGGGAGCTGTTTTTT. Protein product: CASSQTPGRRTVNTGELFF. The rearrangement joins TRBV14 to TRBJ2-2; D gene uncertain. Trimming took off 2 bases at V and 2 bases at J, with 21 bases between the two ends. This CDR3 region has 19 residues. In germline, CDR1 is SGHDN, CDR2 FVKESK.

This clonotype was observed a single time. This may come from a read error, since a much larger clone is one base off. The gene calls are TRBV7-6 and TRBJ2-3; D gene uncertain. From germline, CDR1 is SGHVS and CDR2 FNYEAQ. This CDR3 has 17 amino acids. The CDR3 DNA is TGTGCCAGCGGCTTAGATGGGCGGACCCGGGGCACAGATACGCAGTATTTT. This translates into CASGLDGRTRGTDTQYF.

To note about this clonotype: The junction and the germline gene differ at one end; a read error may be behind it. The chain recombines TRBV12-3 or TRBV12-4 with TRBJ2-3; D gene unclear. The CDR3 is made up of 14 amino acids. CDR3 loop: CASSWISQADTRYF. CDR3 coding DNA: TGTGCCAGCAGCTGGATTAGTCAGGCAGATACGCGGTATTTT.